Reported below is one T cell receptor beta chain. The data were taken from a study of shared T cell receptors in the human thymus. TCRdb's table, derived via immunoSEQ multiplex PCR, lists solely in-frame clones and lacks some. The sample consists of approximately 660,000 clones, 88% of them appearing once. CDR1 and CDR2 (germline): MNHNS, SASEGT. This CDR3 spans 14 amino acids. Trimming removed 0 bases from V and 6 bases from J, with 10 bases in between. This same sample was also part of a study on human thymus T cells. Turning to that study: Usage of V and J genes appeared biased in thymic and blood repertoires.

V is TRBV6-1 and J is TRBJ2-3; D perhaps matches TRBD1 (5 bases). The clonotype originates from a boy in the first two years of life with a congenital heart defect. Sequences were obtained from thymocytes. CDR3 sequence: CASSEAPGPDTQYF. As DNA, the CDR3 is TGTGCCAGCAGTGAAGCACCAGGGCCCGATACGCAGTATTTT.